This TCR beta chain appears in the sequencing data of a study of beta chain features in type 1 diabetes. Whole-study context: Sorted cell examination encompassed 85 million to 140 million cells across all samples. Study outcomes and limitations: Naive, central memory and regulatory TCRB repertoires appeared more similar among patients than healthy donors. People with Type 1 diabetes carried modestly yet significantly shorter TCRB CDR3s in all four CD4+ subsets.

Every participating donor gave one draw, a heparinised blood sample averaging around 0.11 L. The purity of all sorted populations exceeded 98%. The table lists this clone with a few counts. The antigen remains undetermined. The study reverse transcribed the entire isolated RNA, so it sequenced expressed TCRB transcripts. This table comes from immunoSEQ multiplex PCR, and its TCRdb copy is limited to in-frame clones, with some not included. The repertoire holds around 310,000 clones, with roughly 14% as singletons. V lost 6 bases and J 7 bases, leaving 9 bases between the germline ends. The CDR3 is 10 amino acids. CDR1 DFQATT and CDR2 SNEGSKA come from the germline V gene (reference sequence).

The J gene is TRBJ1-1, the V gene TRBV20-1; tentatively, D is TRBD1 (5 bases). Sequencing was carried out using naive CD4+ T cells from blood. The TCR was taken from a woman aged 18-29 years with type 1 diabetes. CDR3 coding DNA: TGCAGTGCCGGGGGTCTTGAAGCTTTCTTT. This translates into CSAGGLEAFF.